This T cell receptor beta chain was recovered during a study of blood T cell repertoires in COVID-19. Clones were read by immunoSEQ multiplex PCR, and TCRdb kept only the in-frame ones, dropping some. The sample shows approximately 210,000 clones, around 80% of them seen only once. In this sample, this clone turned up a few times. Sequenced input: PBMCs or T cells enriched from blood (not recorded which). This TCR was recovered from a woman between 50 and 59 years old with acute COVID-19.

The CDR3 protein is CASSSGGRTGLLGNQPQHF. In nucleotides, the CDR3 is TGTGCCAGCAGCTCCGGGGGTCGGACAGGGCTTTTGGGCAATCAGCCCCAGCATTTT. This rearrangement joins TRBV4-2 to TRBJ1-5; the match to TRBD1 covers 8 bases. The CDR3 has 19 amino acids. V was clipped by 5 bases and J by 2 bases; unmatched bases: 17. From germline, CDR1 is LGHNA and CDR2 YNFKEQ.